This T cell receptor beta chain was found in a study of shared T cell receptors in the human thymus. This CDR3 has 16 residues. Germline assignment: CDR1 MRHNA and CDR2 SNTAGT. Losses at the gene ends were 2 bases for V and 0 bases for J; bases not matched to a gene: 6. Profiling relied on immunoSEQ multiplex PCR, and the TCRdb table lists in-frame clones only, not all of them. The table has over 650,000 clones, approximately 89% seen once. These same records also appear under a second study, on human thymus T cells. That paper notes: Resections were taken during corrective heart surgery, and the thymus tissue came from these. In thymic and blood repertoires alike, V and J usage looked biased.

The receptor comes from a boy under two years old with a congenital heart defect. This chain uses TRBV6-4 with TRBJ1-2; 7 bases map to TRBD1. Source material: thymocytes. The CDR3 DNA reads TGTGCCAGCAGTGACGGGACAGCGACATCTAACTATGGCTACACCTTC. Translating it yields CASSDGTATSNYGYTF.